The 3 T cell receptor beta chains below were found in one sample sequenced in a study of blood T cell repertoires in COVID-19. Clones were sequenced by immunoSEQ multiplex PCR, and TCRdb holds only the in-frame ones, with some missing. In the table there are just under 80,000 clones, about four fifths of which are singletons. The sequencing input was peripheral blood. These receptors originate from a human donor in a cohort sampled during active COVID-19.

The chain has TRBV19 and TRBJ2-7, with 7 bases fitting TRBD2. The junction had 9 bases not matched to a gene; V was cut back by 5 bases and J by 2 bases. This CDR3 spans 15 amino acids. The germline gives CDR1 LNHDA, CDR2 SQIVND (reference sequence). The CDR3, as DNA: TGTGCCAGTAGTCCAGAGGTGGGAGGGGCCTACGAGCAGTACTTC. Encoded protein: CASSPEVGGAYEQYF.

This clone was observed a handful of times. V is TRBV5-1 and J is TRBJ2-2; TRBD1 matches at 7 bases. The CDR3 has 15 amino acids. V was pared by 0 bases and J by 3 bases, with 2 bases of the junction left unmatched. Germline V CDR1 and CDR2: SGHRS, YFSETQ. The CDR3 loop reads CASSLATGDTGELFF. CDR3 DNA sequence: TGCGCCAGCAGCTTGGCCACAGGGGACACCGGGGAGCTGTTTTTT.

The rearrangement links TRBV5-1 to TRBJ1-5; 11 bases fit TRBD1. V shed 4 bases, J shed 5 bases, and the junction held 5 bases outside the gene matches. CDR1 is SGHRS and CDR2 is YFSETQ in the germline V gene. The CDR3 consists of 15 residues. The CDR3 protein is CASSPGDRGYQPQHF. As DNA, the CDR3 is TGCGCCAGCAGCCCCGGGGACAGGGGGTATCAGCCCCAGCATTTT. The complete variable domain, with remaining parts taken from reference TRBV5-1 and TRBJ1-5, reads KAGVTQTPRYLIKTRGQQVTLSCSPISGHRSVSWYQQTPGQGLQFLFEYFSETQRNKGNFPGRFSGRQFSNSRSEMNVSTLELGDSALYLCASSPGDRGYQPQHFGDGTRLSIL.